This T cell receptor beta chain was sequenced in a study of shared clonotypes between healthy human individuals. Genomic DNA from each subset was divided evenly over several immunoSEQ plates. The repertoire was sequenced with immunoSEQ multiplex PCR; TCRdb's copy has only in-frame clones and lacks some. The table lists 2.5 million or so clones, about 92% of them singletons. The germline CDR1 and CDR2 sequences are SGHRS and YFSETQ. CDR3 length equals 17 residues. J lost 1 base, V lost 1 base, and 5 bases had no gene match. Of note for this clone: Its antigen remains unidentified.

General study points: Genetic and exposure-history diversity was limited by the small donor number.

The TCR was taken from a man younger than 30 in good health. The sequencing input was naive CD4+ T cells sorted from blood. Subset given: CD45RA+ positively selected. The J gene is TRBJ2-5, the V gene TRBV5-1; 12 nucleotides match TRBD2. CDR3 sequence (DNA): TGCGCCAGCAGCTTGAGGAGGACTAGCGGGGCCCAAGAGACCCAGTACTTC. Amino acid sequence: CASSLRRTSGAQETQYF.